The clone carrying this TCR beta chain occurred many times. Noted time point: sample taken at primary tumor resection. V was shortened by 5 bases and J by 4 bases, with 15 bases between the two germline ends. This CDR3 region has 14 residues. The germline CDR1 and CDR2 sequences are SGHAT and FQNNGV. This record belongs to a study of spatial heterogeneity in lung cancer. TCRdb re-derived calls from the 5' RACE reads in MiXCR, one entry per CDR3 protein. This sample has 2,500 to 3,500 distinct CDR3 sequences, with around 7% found just once. V gene TRBV11-2 combines with J gene TRBJ2-7; D unclear. The sequences come from normal lung tissue next to the tumor, collected at surgery. This TCR was recovered from a male donor with early-stage non-small cell lung cancer. The CDR3 DNA follows: TGTGCCAGCAGCCAGCGTCGGACGTCATACGAGCAGTACTTC. This translates into CASSQRRTSYEQYF.